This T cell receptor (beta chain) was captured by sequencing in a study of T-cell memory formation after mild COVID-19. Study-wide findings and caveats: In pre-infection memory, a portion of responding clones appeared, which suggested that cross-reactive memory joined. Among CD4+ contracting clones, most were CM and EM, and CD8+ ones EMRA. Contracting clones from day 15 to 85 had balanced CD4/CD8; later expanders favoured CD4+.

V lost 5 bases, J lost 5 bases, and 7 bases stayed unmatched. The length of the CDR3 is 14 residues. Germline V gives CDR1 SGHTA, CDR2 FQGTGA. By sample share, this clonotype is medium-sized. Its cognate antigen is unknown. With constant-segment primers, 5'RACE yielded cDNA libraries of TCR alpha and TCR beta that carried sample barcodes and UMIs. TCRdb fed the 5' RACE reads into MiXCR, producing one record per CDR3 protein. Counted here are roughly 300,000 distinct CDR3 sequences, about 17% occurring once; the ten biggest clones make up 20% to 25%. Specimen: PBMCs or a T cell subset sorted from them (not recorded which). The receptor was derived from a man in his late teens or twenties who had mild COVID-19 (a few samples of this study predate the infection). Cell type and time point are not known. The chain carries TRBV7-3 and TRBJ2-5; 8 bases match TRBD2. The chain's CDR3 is CASSPGGPLETQYF. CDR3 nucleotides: TGTGCCAGCAGCCCGGGGGGGCCCTTGGAGACCCAGTACTTC.